The clone carrying this T cell receptor (beta chain) turned up a few times. The entry originates in a study of regulatory T cells in long-lasting Graves disease. Both iRepertoire HTBI primers and Arm-PCR of CDR3 regions were used to build the TCR beta libraries. In TCRdb, the multiplex PCR reads were re-called with MiXCR into one record per CDR3 protein. This sample has roughly 610,000 distinct CDR3 sequences, with around 15% found just once. Time point specified: newly diagnosed GD, antithyroid drugs for less than 3 months. TCR sequences were obtained from RNA taken from PBMCs. A further study also used this sample, focusing on T cells in Graves' hyperthyroidism and ophthalmopathy. According to that study: The primer set for the first-round RT-PCR of the TCR CDR3 was HTBI.

The TCR sequence derives from a man aged 18 to 35 with Graves disease. This specimen was peripheral blood mononuclear cells (PBMCs), taken at new diagnosis, from a patient treated with antithyroid drugs.

The CDR3 DNA reads as TGTGCCAGCAGCCAAGATATTCGCGGGGACTACGAGCAGTACTTC. It is translated as CASSQDIRGDYEQYF. The gene calls are TRBV4-2 and TRBJ2-7, with a tentative D call TRBD2 (6 bases). Germline assignment: CDR1 LGHNA and CDR2 YNFKEQ. CDR3 length: 15 amino acids. Between the trimmed V and J ends, which lost 0 bases and 3 bases, there was a span of 12 bases.